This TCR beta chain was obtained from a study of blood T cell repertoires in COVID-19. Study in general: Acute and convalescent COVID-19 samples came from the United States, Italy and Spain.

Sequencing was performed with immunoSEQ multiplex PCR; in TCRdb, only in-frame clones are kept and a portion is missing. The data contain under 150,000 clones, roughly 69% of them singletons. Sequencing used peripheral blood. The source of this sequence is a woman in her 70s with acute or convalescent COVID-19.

The CDR3 is CASSPDSTSYEQYF. As DNA, the CDR3 is TGTGCCAGCAGTCCGGACTCGACCTCCTACGAGCAGTACTTC. The rearrangement links TRBV11-1 to TRBJ2-7; D might be TRBD2 (5 bases). V was pared by 6 bases and J by 0 bases, with 12 bases between. The germline CDR1 and CDR2 sequences are SGHAT and FQDESV (reference sequence). CDR3 size: 14 residues. Full variable domain (remainder filled in from reference TRBV11-1 and TRBJ2-7): EAEVAQSPRYKITEKSQAVAFWCDPISGHATLYWYRQILGQGPELLVQFQDESVVDDSQLPKDRFSAERLKGVDSTLKIQPAELGDSAMYLCASSPDSTSYEQYFGPGTRLTVT.